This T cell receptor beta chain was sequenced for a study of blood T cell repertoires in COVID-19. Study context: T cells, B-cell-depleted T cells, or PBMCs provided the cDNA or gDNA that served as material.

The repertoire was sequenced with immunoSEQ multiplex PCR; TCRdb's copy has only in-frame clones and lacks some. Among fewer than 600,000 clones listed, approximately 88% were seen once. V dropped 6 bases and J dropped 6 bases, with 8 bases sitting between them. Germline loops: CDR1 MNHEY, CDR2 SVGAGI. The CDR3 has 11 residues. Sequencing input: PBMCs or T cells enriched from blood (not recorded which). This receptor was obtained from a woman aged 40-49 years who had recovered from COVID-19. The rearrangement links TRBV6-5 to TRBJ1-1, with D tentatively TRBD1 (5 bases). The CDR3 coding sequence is TGTGCCAGCAGCAGGGCTGCTGAAGCTTTCTTT. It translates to CASSRAAEAFF.